Listed below are T cell receptor beta chains from one sample, sequenced in a study of cytomegalovirus exposure and HLA in healthy donors. Here immunoSEQ multiplex PCR was the method, and the copy in TCRdb shows in-frame clones only, minus some. The profile covers about 190,000 clones, with 84% appearing a single time and about 2.4% taken by the ten largest. Material: PBMCs. Receptor source: a woman aged 45-65 years in good health and CMV-seropositive. CDR3s include the opening cysteine and the closing phenylalanine or tryptophan. A D gene is named only where the DNA matches it firmly. Not all rows give a size; the values are once, few, many and, for expanded clones, a class.

clone size,J gene,D gene,V gene,CDR3 protein,CDR3 DNA
NA,TRBJ1-5,NA,TRBV5-6,CASSSTGFRQPQHF,TGTGCCAGCAGCTCTACAGGGTTCCGTCAGCCCCAGCATTTT
NA,TRBJ2-3,TRBD1,TRBV9,CASSPHRGQVVDTQYF,TGTGCCAGCAGCCCTCACAGGGGGCAAGTTGTAGATACGCAGTATTTT
NA,TRBJ2-7,TRBD1,TRBV7-2,CASSPRSGTGAREQYF,TGTGCCAGCAGCCCCCGGTCCGGGACAGGGGCGCGGGAGCAGTACTTC
NA,TRBJ2-7,NA,TRBV5-3,CARSLVGAVDQYF,TGTGCCAGAAGCTTGGTGGGGGCAGTGGACCAGTACTTC
few,TRBJ1-1,NA,TRBV19,CASSPSWNAEKNTEAFF,TGTGCCAGTAGTCCGAGCTGGAACGCGGAGAAGAACACTGAAGCTTTCTTT
NA,TRBJ2-3,TRBD2,TRBV29-1,CSVEFLLGTSGAGQRTDTQYF,TGCAGCGTTGAGTTCTTACTAGGGACTAGCGGCGCCGGTCAACGGACAGATACGCAGTATTTT
NA,TRBJ1-1,NA,TRBV9,CASSSTREGLAFF,TGTGCCAGCAGTTCAACCAGGGAGGGTTTGGCTTTCTTT
NA,TRBJ1-2,NA,TRBV19,CASSFYEGGYTF,TGTGCCAGTAGTTTCTACGAGGGTGGCTACACCTTC
NA,TRBJ2-7,NA,TRBV6-5,CASSYGENAYEQYF,TGTGCCAGCAGTTACGGGGAGAACGCATACGAGCAGTACTTC
NA,TRBJ2-2,TRBD2,TRBV5-1,CASSNKAGETGELFF,TGCGCCAGCAGTAACAAAGCGGGAGAGACCGGGGAGCTGTTTTTT
NA,TRBJ2-3,NA,TRBV5-4,CASSFSPESTDTQYF,TGTGCCAGCAGCTTTAGCCCAGAGAGCACAGATACGCAGTATTTT
once,TRBJ2-2,NA,TRBV10-3,CAISDWVGGSTGELFF,TGTGCCATCAGTGATTGGGTTGGGGGGAGCACCGGGGAGCTGTTTTTT
NA,TRBJ2-2,TRBD2,TRBV5-1,CASSLALTSGDTGELFF,TGCGCCAGCAGCTTGGCCTTGACAAGCGGGGACACCGGGGAGCTGTTTTTT
NA,TRBJ2-7,NA,TRBV5-5,CASSFGQGGYEQYF,TGTGCCAGCAGCTTTGGGCAGGGTGGGTACGAGCAGTACTTC
NA,TRBJ2-1,TRBD2,TRBV5-1,CASSNLLAGFEQFF,TGCGCCAGCAGCAACCTACTAGCGGGGTTTGAGCAGTTCTTC
NA,TRBJ2-7,NA,TRBV6-6,CASSSTRLYEQYF,TGTGCCAGCAGTTCTACTAGGCTGTACGAGCAGTACTTC
NA,TRBJ2-1,TRBD1,TRBV7-9,CASSLGGQAYNEQFF,TGTGCCAGCAGCTTAGGGGGACAGGCTTACAATGAGCAGTTCTTC
NA,TRBJ1-2,TRBD1,TRBV7-9,CASSLRDRTYGYTF,TGTGCCAGCAGCTTAAGGGACAGGACCTATGGCTACACCTTC
NA,TRBJ2-7,TRBD1,TRBV6-5,CASRGTGTYEQYF,TGTGCCAGCAGGGGGACAGGGACCTACGAGCAGTACTTC
few,TRBJ1-4,TRBD1,TRBV7-8,CASSSGQINEKLFF,TGTGCCAGCAGCTCGGGACAGATTAATGAAAAACTGTTTTTT
NA,TRBJ1-1,NA,TRBV28,CASSDTLNTEAFF,TGTGCCAGCAGCGACACCCTGAACACTGAAGCTTTCTTT
NA,TRBJ1-6,NA,TRBV6-5,CASYPLTEENSPLHF,TGTGCCAGTTACCCCTTGACAGAGGAGAATTCACCCCTCCACTTT
NA,TRBJ1-1,NA,TRBV28,CASSLSGDTEAFF,TGTGCCAGCAGTTTATCGGGGGACACTGAAGCTTTCTTT
NA,TRBJ2-7,TRBD2,TRBV29-1,CSVVSSGYYEQYF,TGCAGCGTTGTAAGTAGCGGGTATTACGAGCAGTACTTC
once,TRBJ1-3,NA,TRBV29-1,CSVEGALSGNTIYF,TGCAGCGTTGAAGGGGCACTCTCTGGAAACACCATATATTTT
NA,TRBJ2-5,NA,TRBV6-1,CASSEGLAAQETQYF,TGTGCCAGCAGTGAAGGGCTGGCGGCCCAAGAGACCCAGTACTTC
NA,TRBJ2-1,TRBD1,TRBV6-6,CASRDTAGGSEQFF,TGTGCCAGCAGGGACACGGCAGGGGGCAGTGAGCAGTTCTTC
NA,TRBJ1-6,NA,TRBV10-3,CATRGQNYNSPLHF,TGTGCCACCCGAGGACAGAACTATAATTCACCCCTCCACTTT
NA,TRBJ2-7,NA,TRBV7-2,CASSLSSSGPYEQYF,TGTGCCAGCAGCTTATCGTCCAGTGGTCCCTACGAGCAGTACTTC
NA,TRBJ1-5,NA,TRBV19,CASSILSVYSNQPQHF,TGTGCCAGTAGTATTTTGTCAGTTTATAGCAATCAGCCCCAGCATTTT
few,TRBJ1-4,NA,TRBV7-9,CASRLSVEKLFF,TGTGCCAGCAGGTTATCGGTTGAAAAACTGTTTTTT
NA,TRBJ1-1,NA,TRBV28,CASSLSRVTEAFF,TGTGCCAGCAGTTTATCCAGGGTCACTGAAGCTTTCTTT
few,TRBJ2-6,NA,TRBV5-1,CASSLGAATGANVLTF,TGCGCCAGCAGCTTGGGTGCCGCTACTGGGGCCAACGTCCTGACTTTC
NA,TRBJ2-5,NA,TRBV6-1,CASIPPGVETQYF,TGTGCCAGCATCCCCCCGGGGGTAGAGACCCAGTACTTC
NA,TRBJ2-1,TRBD2,TRBV11-2,CASSPSTSGGGNEQFF,TGTGCCAGCAGCCCTTCGACTAGCGGGGGGGGCAATGAGCAGTTCTTC
once,TRBJ1-3,NA,TRBV21-1,CASSKGTVSGNTIYF,TGTGCCAGCAGCAAAGGGACAGTCTCTGGAAACACCATATATTTT
NA,TRBJ2-3,TRBD2,TRBV4-2,CASSQIGLAGSDTQYF,TGTGCCAGCAGCCAGATAGGACTAGCGGGGTCAGATACGCAGTATTTT
NA,TRBJ2-5,TRBD2,TRBV11-2,CASSLLVGVAGQETQYF,TGTGCCAGCAGCTTATTGGTTGGAGTAGCGGGTCAAGAGACCCAGTACTTC
NA,TRBJ2-1,TRBD1,TRBV5-1,CASSGQGIYNEQFF,TGCGCCAGCAGTGGACAGGGAATTTACAATGAGCAGTTCTTC
NA,TRBJ2-7,TRBD2,TRBV7-2,CASSLEPRGVYEQYF,TGTGCCAGCAGCTTAGAACCTCGGGGGGTTTACGAGCAGTACTTC
NA,TRBJ2-7,TRBD2,TRBV11-2,CASSATRRGDEQYF,TGTGCCAGCAGCGCTACCCGTCGGGGGGACGAGCAGTACTTC
NA,TRBJ2-5,NA,TRBV20-1,CSATNQETQYF,TGCAGTGCTACCAACCAAGAGACCCAGTACTTC
NA,TRBJ2-7,NA,TRBV6-1,CASTQVPSYEQYF,TGTGCCAGCACCCAGGTTCCCTCCTACGAGCAGTACTTC
NA,TRBJ1-2,TRBD1,TRBV6-5,CASSYGEGAGGYTF,TGTGCCAGCAGTTACGGAGAGGGGGCAGGGGGCTACACCTTC
NA,TRBJ2-2,TRBD2,TRBV19,CASSPQRGVGTGELFF,TGTGCCAGTAGTCCCCAGCGGGGGGTTGGCACCGGGGAGCTGTTTTTT
NA,TRBJ1-6,NA,TRBV27,CASRSYGGQISPLHF,TGTGCCAGCAGGTCTTACGGGGGGCAAATCTCACCCCTCCACTTT
few,TRBJ1-2,TRBD1,TRBV19,CASSSGARQGYGYTF,TGTGCCAGTAGTTCTGGAGCACGACAGGGCTATGGCTACACCTTC
NA,TRBJ1-1,NA,TRBV4-3,CASSQYQATEAFF,TGCGCCAGCAGCCAGTACCAGGCCACTGAAGCTTTCTTT
NA,TRBJ2-5,NA,TRBV7-3,CASSFQGAQETQYF,TGTGCCAGCAGCTTTCAAGGGGCGCAAGAGACCCAGTACTTC
NA,TRBJ2-3,TRBD2,TRBV27,CASKRGGGGGGTQYF,TGTGCCAGCAAAAGGGGCGGGGGAGGAGGTGGGACGCAGTATTTT
NA,TRBJ1-6,TRBD1,TRBV7-9,CASSPDRDSPLHF,TGTGCCAGCAGCCCCGACAGGGATTCACCCCTCCACTTT
NA,TRBJ2-7,TRBD1,TRBV5-5,CARDRGLEQYF,TGTGCTCGGGACAGGGGGCTCGAGCAGTACTTC
NA,TRBJ2-1,TRBD1,TRBV18,CASSPRDRERFF,TGTGCCAGCTCACCACGGGACAGGGAGCGTTTCTTC
NA,TRBJ2-1,TRBD1,TRBV18,CASSPGTGSYNEQFF,TGTGCCAGCTCACCGGGGACAGGGTCGTACAATGAGCAGTTCTTC
NA,TRBJ2-7,TRBD1,TRBV5-1,CASSTTGGMDYEQYF,TGCGCCAGCAGCACGACAGGGGGCATGGACTACGAGCAGTACTTC
NA,TRBJ2-3,NA,TRBV20-1,CSARVADTQYF,TGCAGTGCGAGGGTTGCAGATACGCAGTATTTT
NA,TRBJ2-1,NA,TRBV7-9,CSSSPLHNEQFF,TGTTCCAGCAGCCCCCTTCACAATGAGCAGTTCTTC
NA,TRBJ2-5,TRBD2,TRBV5-4,CASSFLAGKQETQYF,TGTGCCAGCAGCTTTCTAGCGGGGAAGCAAGAGACCCAGTACTTC
NA,TRBJ2-7,TRBD1,TRBV30,CASDREEAYEQYF,TGTGCCTCGGACAGGGAAGAGGCCTACGAGCAGTACTTC
NA,TRBJ2-1,TRBD1,TRBV11-2,CASSQDRVINNEQFF,TGTGCCAGCAGCCAAGACAGGGTAATAAACAATGAGCAGTTCTTC